A selection of T cell receptor beta chains follows, all from one sample in a study of cytomegalovirus exposure and HLA in healthy donors. This table comes from immunoSEQ multiplex PCR, and its TCRdb copy is limited to in-frame clones, with some not included. The repertoire includes 100,000 to 150,000 clones, 80% of them detected once, and 0.24% sits in the top ten. Sequencing was performed on PBMCs. The origin of the receptors is a man in his forties or fifties in good health and CMV-seronegative. Each CDR3 is given with its conserved first and last residue. D genes are given only for firm matches. Part of the rows lack a size; the others show once, few, many or a class for expanded clones.

abundance	v_gene	j_gene	d_gene	CDR3nt	CDR3aa
-	TRBV19	TRBJ1-5	-	TGTGCCAGTAGTATTAGAGGGAACAATCAGCCCCAGCATTTT	CASSIRGNNQPQHF
-	TRBV9	TRBJ1-4	-	TGTGCCAGCAGCGTAGGGATGGGAGGGCAAAAACTGTTTTTT	CASSVGMGGQKLFF
-	TRBV5-1	TRBJ2-5	-	TGCGCCAGCAGCTATGACGGGAGTCTTGGGCCCCAGTACTTC	CASSYDGSLGPQYF
-	TRBV9	TRBJ1-3	-	TGTGCCAGCAGCGTGGGTCCGCCAGGCCAAGGAAACACCATATATTTT	CASSVGPPGQGNTIYF
-	TRBV7-3	TRBJ1-2	TRBD1	TGTGCCAGCAGCCGAGGACAGGGGAACTATGGCTACACCTTC	CASSRGQGNYGYTF
few	TRBV5-6	TRBJ1-3	-	TGTGCCAGCAGCTCTTACCCACTCTCTGGAAACACCATATATTTT	CASSSYPLSGNTIYF
-	TRBV13	TRBJ2-1	TRBD2	TGTGCCAGCAGCTTCAGCGGGGGGGTTGACAATGAGCAGTTCTTC	CASSFSGGVDNEQFF
-	TRBV7-9	TRBJ1-1	-	TGTGCCAGCAGCTTAGTTCAGATTGAAGCTTTCTTT	CASSLVQIEAFF
-	TRBV5-4	TRBJ1-5	-	TGTGCCACCTCGGCGGGGGGTCTCAATCAGCCCCAGCATTTT	CATSAGGLNQPQHF
once	TRBV7-3	TRBJ2-3	TRBD1	TGTGCCAGCGCCCCTGGGGACAGTTCAAGCGATACGCAGTATTTT	CASAPGDSSSDTQYF
-	TRBV18	TRBJ1-4	-	TGTGCCAGCTCGCGCTGGGGCGGGGGCCGCGAAAAACTGTTTTTT	CASSRWGGGREKLFF
-	TRBV5-4	TRBJ2-2	-	TGTGCCAGCAGCTTGGCCGGGGGGCCGAGCACCGGGGAGCTGTTTTTT	CASSLAGGPSTGELFF
-	TRBV10-2	TRBJ1-1	-	TGCGCCAGCCTCACGAGCGGGGGGGCCGGGGCTGAAGCTTTCTTT	CASLTSGGAGAEAFF
-	TRBV6-5	TRBJ2-7	-	TGTGCCAGCAGTTACGATCTTACTCGCGAGCAGTACTTC	CASSYDLTREQYF
-	TRBV15	TRBJ2-5	TRBD2	TGTGCCACCAGCAGAGTCTCGGGACTAGGAAAAGAGACCCAGTACTTC	CATSRVSGLGKETQYF
-	TRBV25-1	TRBJ1-2	-	TGTGCCAGCAGTGACGTCTATGGCTACACCTTC	CASSDVYGYTF
-	TRBV7-9	TRBJ1-2	TRBD1	TGTGCCAGCAGCTTCGGGACAGAGGGCATTTACTATGGCTACACCTTC	CASSFGTEGIYYGYTF
-	TRBV6-4	TRBJ1-3	-	TGTGCCAGCAGTGACTCTCAGGGGCCATCTGGAAACACCATATATTTT	CASSDSQGPSGNTIYF
-	TRBV9	TRBJ2-3	TRBD2	TGTGCCAGCAGCCCCGCCCAGCGGGGGGGCGGCACAGATACGCAGTATTTC	CASSPAQRGGGTDTQYF
-	TRBV28	TRBJ2-1	TRBD2	TGTGCCAGCAGTTTCCTCACTAGCGGGAGCTACAATGAGCAGTTCTTC	CASSFLTSGSYNEQFF
-	TRBV7-3	TRBJ2-3	-	TGTGCCAGCAGCTCCTACTATGGCACAGATACGCAGTATTTT	CASSSYYGTDTQYF
-	TRBV5-1	TRBJ1-1	-	TGCGCCAGCAGCTTGGCCGCAGGCCTCGACACTGAAGCTTTCTTT	CASSLAAGLDTEAFF
-	TRBV7-2	TRBJ2-7	TRBD1	TGTGCCAGCAGTCCACCGGGACAGGGGGCTCGCCACGAGCAGTACTTC	CASSPPGQGARHEQYF
-	TRBV27	TRBJ1-4	-	TGTGCCAGCAGATCAAGGGGAAAACTGTTTTTT	CASRSRGKLFF
-	TRBV2	TRBJ2-3	TRBD2	TGTGCCAGCAGTGAAGCAGTTGGAGCGGGAAGGTCTCCGCAGTATTTT	CASSEAVGAGRSPQYF
-	TRBV5-6	TRBJ1-1	TRBD1	TGTGCCAGCAGTCAGGGACAGTACCCTGAAGCTTTCTTT	CASSQGQYPEAFF
-	TRBV18	TRBJ2-2	TRBD1	TGTGCCAGCTCACCGGGACAGACAAACACCGGGGAGCTGTTTTTT	CASSPGQTNTGELFF
-	TRBV7-2	TRBJ2-7	-	TGTGCCAGCAGCTCATTCACCTACGAGCAGTACTTC	CASSSFTYEQYF
-	TRBV12-5	TRBJ1-1	TRBD1	TGTGCTAGTGGTTTGACCCGACAGGGATGGAACACTGAAGCTTTCTTT	CASGLTRQGWNTEAFF
-	TRBV10-2	TRBJ2-5	-	TGCGCCAGCGGGCAATTGTACCAAGAGACCCAGTACTTC	CASGQLYQETQYF
once	TRBV9	TRBJ1-1	-	TGTGCCAGCAGCGTTAGTCCAGGGACTGAAGCTTTCTTT	CASSVSPGTEAFF